The source of this TCR beta chain is a study of T cell responses to AZD1222 COVID-19 vaccine. Method: immunoSEQ multiplex PCR; TCRdb's copy keeps in-frame clones and lacks some. The table lists 100,000 to 120,000 clones, about 90% of them singletons. A remark on this clone: As yet, its antigen is unknown.

The germline gives CDR1 SGHRS, CDR2 YFSETQ. The ends lost 6 bases at V and 2 bases at J; junction bases unmatched: 10. The CDR3 is 16 amino acids. Study-level points and caveats: Every sample of the repertoires postdated the peak T cell response. Spike-spanning, vaccine-associated CD4 TCRs were dominant at 160-218 and 743-854. Regions left unmutated in variants are reportedly the target of nearly half of spike-specific TCRs. Seropositive status at baseline applied to only a handful of AZD1222 recipients.

This sample comprised peripheral blood, obtained on day 0 of AZD1222 vaccination. The J gene is TRBJ1-1, the V gene TRBV5-1, with 10 nucleotides matching TRBD1. The sequence derives from an adult in good health. CDR3 bases: TGCGCCAGCAACTCCGGGACAGGGGCGGGAAACACTGAAGCTTTCTTT. It codes for CASNSGTGAGNTEAFF.